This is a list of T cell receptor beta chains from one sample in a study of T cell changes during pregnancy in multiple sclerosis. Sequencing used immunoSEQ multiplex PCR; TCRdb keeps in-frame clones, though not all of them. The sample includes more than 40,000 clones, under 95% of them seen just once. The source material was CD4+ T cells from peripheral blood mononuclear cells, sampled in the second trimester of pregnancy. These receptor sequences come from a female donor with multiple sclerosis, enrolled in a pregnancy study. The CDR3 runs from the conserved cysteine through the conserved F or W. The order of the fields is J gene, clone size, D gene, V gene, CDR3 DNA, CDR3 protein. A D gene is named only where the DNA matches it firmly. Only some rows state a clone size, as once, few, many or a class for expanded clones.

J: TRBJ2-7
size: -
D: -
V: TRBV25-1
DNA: TGTGCCAGCAGTGAGGCAGGGGGGCTCGAGCAGTACTTC
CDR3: CASSEAGGLEQYF

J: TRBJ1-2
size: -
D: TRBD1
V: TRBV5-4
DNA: TGTGCCAGCAGCTTCAGCGGACAGGGGATGGGTGGCTACACCTTC
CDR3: CASSFSGQGMGGYTF

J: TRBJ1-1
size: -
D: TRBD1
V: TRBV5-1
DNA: TGCGCCAGCAGCCCAGGGACAGGGGGACTTATGAACACTGAAGCTTTCTTT
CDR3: CASSPGTGGLMNTEAFF

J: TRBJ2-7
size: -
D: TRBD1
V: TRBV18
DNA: TGTGCCAGCTCACCCCCGGGACAGGCAGGCGAGCAGTACTTC
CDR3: CASSPPGQAGEQYF

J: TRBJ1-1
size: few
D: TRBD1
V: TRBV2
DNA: TGTGCCAGCATGACGGACAGGGACGCTGAAGCTTTCTTT
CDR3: CASMTDRDAEAFF

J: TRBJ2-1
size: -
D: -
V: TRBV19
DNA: TGTGCCAGTAGTATTTGGGGCAGTAGCTCCTACAATGAGCAGTTCTTC
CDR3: CASSIWGSSSYNEQFF

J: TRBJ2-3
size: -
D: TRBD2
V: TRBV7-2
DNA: TGTGCCAGCAGCCGGACTAGCGGCAACACAGATACGCAGTATTTT
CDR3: CASSRTSGNTDTQYF

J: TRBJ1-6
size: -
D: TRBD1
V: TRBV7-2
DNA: TGTGCCAGCAGTCGAAGAACAGGGGATAATTCACCCCTCCACTTT
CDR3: CASSRRTGDNSPLHF

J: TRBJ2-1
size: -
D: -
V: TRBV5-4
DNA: TGTGCCAGCAGCTTGGGCAGGGGAGTCTACAATGAGCAGTTCTTC
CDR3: CASSLGRGVYNEQFF

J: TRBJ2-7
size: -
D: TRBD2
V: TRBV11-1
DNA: TGTGCCAGCAGCTCCGGGGGGGGCCATTCCTACGAGCAGTACTTC
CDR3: CASSSGGGHSYEQYF

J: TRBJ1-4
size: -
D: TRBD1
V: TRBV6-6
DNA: TGTGCCAGCAGCCTACAGGGGTTAGTTGAAAAACTGTTTTTT
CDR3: CASSLQGLVEKLFF

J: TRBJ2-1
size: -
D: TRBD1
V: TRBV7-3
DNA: TGTGCCAGCACCGGACAGGGGACGGAGCAGTTCTTC
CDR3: CASTGQGTEQFF

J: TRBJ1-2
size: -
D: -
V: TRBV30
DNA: TGTGCCTCCCGAAGAGCTAACTATGGCTACACCTTC
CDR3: CASRRANYGYTF

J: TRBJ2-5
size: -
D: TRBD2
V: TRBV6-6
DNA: TGTGCCAGCAGCAGGCGGGGGAGGGCGGGCCCAGAGACCCAGTACTTC
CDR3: CASSRRGRAGPETQYF